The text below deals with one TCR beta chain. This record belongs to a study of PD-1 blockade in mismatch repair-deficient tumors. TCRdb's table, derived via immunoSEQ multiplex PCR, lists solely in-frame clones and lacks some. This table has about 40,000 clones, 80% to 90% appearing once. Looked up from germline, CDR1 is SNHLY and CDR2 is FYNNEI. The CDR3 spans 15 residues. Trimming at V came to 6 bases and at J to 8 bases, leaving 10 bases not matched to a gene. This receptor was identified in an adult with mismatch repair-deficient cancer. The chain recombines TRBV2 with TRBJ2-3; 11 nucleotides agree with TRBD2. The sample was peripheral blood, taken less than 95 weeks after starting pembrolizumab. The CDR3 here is CASRKLAGADGTQYF. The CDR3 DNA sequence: TGTGCCAGCAGGAAACTAGCGGGAGCTGACGGTACGCAGTATTTT.